The 21 T cell receptor beta chains given below trace back to one sample, sequenced in a study of shared clonotypes between healthy human individuals. Sequenced by immunoSEQ multiplex PCR; TCRdb stores in-frame clones only, minus some. The sample yields under 600,000 clones, around 80% seen once. Input material: PBMCs. These receptors were taken from a woman between 35 and 50 years old in good health. Some clones in this sample may be carry-over from other donors' samples.

J is TRBJ2-3 and V is TRBV9; TRBD2 matches 8 bases. Germline V CDR1 and CDR2: SGDLS, YYNGEE. J lost 5 bases, V lost 6 bases, and 11 bases had no gene match. CDR3 length: 15 residues. CDR3 protein: CASNRLAGLRDTQYF. In DNA form, the CDR3 reads TGTGCCAGCAATAGGCTAGCGGGTCTCAGAGATACGCAGTATTTT.

V and J are TRBV15 and TRBJ1-5; D is undetermined. CDR3 size: 13 residues. Germline CDR1 LNHNV, CDR2 YYDKDF (reference sequence). Trimming stripped 3 bases from V and 4 bases from J, with 7 bases between. The DNA for the CDR3 is TGTGCCACCAGCAGGGAAGAGAATCAGCCCCAGCATTTT. Translation gives CATSREENQPQHF.

The chain employs TRBV28 and TRBJ2-1; perhaps TRBD2 as D (6 bases). This CDR3 region has 16 residues. Germline CDR1 reads MDHEN; CDR2 reads SYDVKM. Deletions cut 5 bases from V and 0 bases from J, with 14 bases between. This chain's CDR3 is CASSPAGGSSYNEQFF. The CDR3 region has the DNA TGTGCCAGCAGTCCCGCTGGAGGGTCCTCCTACAATGAGCAGTTCTTC.

The table lists this clone with a few counts. The chain combines TRBV27 with TRBJ2-5; 13 bases are a match to TRBD2. With 4 bases clipped from V and 11 bases from J, the junction kept 13 bases outside the gene matches. CDR1 and CDR2 from the germline V gene are MNHEY and SMNVEV (reference sequence). This CDR3 has 16 residues. CDR3 in DNA: TGTGCCAGCAGTTCGAAACTAGCGGGAGGGCCGGGTGAGCAGTACTTC. Translated, it gives CASSSKLAGGPGEQYF.

The J gene is TRBJ1-1, the V gene TRBV28, with a possible D match to TRBD1 (5 bases). Deletions cut 6 bases from V and 5 bases from J, with 13 bases between. The germline V gene has CDR1 MDHEN and CDR2 SYDVKM. This CDR3 region has 13 residues. Here the CDR3 DNA reads TGTGCCAGCAGACCCAGGGCCGGGACTGAAGCTTTCTTT. It encodes CASRPRAGTEAFF.

There are a few counts of this clone. DNA of the CDR3: TGTGCCAGTAGTCCCCGGCTAGCGGGGCCCTACGAGCAGTACTTC. Its translation: CASSPRLAGPYEQYF. The chain employs TRBV19 and TRBJ2-7; 9 bases line up with TRBD2. The germline V gene encodes CDR1 LNHDA and CDR2 SQIVND (reference sequence). Trimming removed 5 bases from V and 2 bases from J; junction bases left unmatched: 7. The CDR3 spans 15 residues.

This clone was observed a few times. The chain recombines TRBV6-1 with TRBJ1-3, with D hard to call. The V and J ends lost 1 base and 3 bases respectively, with 10 bases between them. CDR3 length: 15 amino acids. Germline V gene sequence: CDR1 MNHNS, CDR2 SASEGT. CDR3 sequence: CASSEGRQGGNTIYF. The CDR3, as DNA: TGTGCCAGCAGTGAAGGCCGGCAAGGTGGAAACACCATATATTTT.

The rearrangement joins TRBV11-2 to TRBJ2-3; D gene ambiguous. V was pared by 5 bases and J by 8 bases, with 8 bases between. CDR1 is SGHAT and CDR2 is FQNNGV in the germline V gene. The CDR3 runs 11 residues. Here the CDR3 DNA reads TGTGCCAGCAGCCCCCGGGTTACGCAGTATTTT. Its translation: CASSPRVTQYF.

The chain combines TRBV4-1 with TRBJ1-3; the D is unclear. Germline V gene data show CDR1 as MGHRA and CDR2 as YSYEKL. CDR3 length equals 14 residues. V lost 3 bases and J lost 1, with 7 bases in between. The CDR3 here is CASSQIASGNTIYF. The CDR3 DNA reads TGCGCCAGCAGCCAGATCGCTTCTGGAAACACCATATATTTT.

The CDR3 nucleotides read TGTGCCAGCAAGAAACTAGCGGGCCCCACCGGGGAGCTGTTTTTT. Amino acids: CASKKLAGPTGELFF. This chain joins TRBV6-1 and TRBJ2-2; 9 nucleotides agree with TRBD2. CDR3 length equals 15 residues. CDR1 and CDR2 (germline): MNHNS, SASEGT. V was pared by 7 bases and J by 4 bases, with 7 bases of the junction left unmatched.

J is TRBJ1-2 and V is TRBV28; maybe TRBD1 (5 bases). Germline CDR1 and CDR2: MDHEN and SYDVKM. The CDR3 is 14 residues long. Trimming removed 3 bases at V and 8 bases at J, with 16 bases between. CDR3 residues: CASSLGRASSGYTF. In DNA form, the CDR3 reads TGTGCCAGCAGTTTGGGCAGGGCATCATCCGGCTACACCTTC.

This clone appeared a single time. The chain carries TRBV29-1 and TRBJ2-2; 10 bases agree with TRBD1. Germline loops: CDR1 SQVTM, CDR2 ANQGSEA. The CDR3 loop spans 14 amino acids. The V segment lost 6 bases and the J segment 3 bases; nucleotides outside the gene matches: 4. In DNA, the CDR3 is TGCAGCGTACTAGGACAGGGGGACACCGGGGAGCTGTTTTTT. Protein sequence: CSVLGQGDTGELFF.

The V call is TRBV27, the J call TRBJ1-2; 9 bases are a match to TRBD1. Per germline, CDR1 MNHEY and CDR2 SMNVEV (reference sequence). CDR3 size: 14 residues. The ends lost 5 bases at V and 4 bases at J; junction bases unmatched: 5. CDR3 coding DNA: TGTGCCAGCAGTAACTCGGGACAGGGCTATGGCTACACCTTC. This encodes CASSNSGQGYGYTF.

V gene TRBV5-4 combines with J gene TRBJ2-5; D gene unclear. V lost 5 bases, J lost 4 bases, and 18 bases lay in between. This CDR3 contains 15 residues. CDR1 is SGHNT, CDR2 YYREEE, per germline (reference sequence). The CDR3 DNA is TGTGCCAGCAGTTCAAAGATCGGTGTTGGAGAGACCCAGTACTTC. Amino acid sequence: CASSSKIGVGETQYF.

The chain links TRBV5-6 to TRBJ2-7; no reliable D call. Trimming left V 5 bases short and J 2 bases short, with 17 bases between. CDR1 is SGHDT and CDR2 is YYEEEE in the germline V gene. This CDR3 spans 15 amino acids. DNA for the CDR3: TGTGCCAGCAGTTTCCTCCGCTACTCACCCTACGAGCAGTACTTC. Its protein is CASSFLRYSPYEQYF. The full variable domain, completed using reference TRBV5-6 and TRBJ2-7, is DAGVTQSPTHLIKTRGQQVTLRCSPKSGHDTVSWYQQALGQGPQFIFQYYEEEERQRGNFPDRFSGHQFPNYSSELNVNALLLGDSALYLCASSFLRYSPYEQYFGPGTRLTVT.

This clone was seen ten or more times. For the CDR3, the DNA is TGTGCCAGCAGTCCTCTAGCGATCTCCTACAATGAGCAGTTCTTC. It codes for CASSPLAISYNEQFF. The chain carries TRBV7-3 and TRBJ2-1; a possible D gene is TRBD2 (6 bases). Trimming left V 6 bases short and J 0 bases short, with 12 bases between. This CDR3 region has 15 residues. Germline V gives CDR1 SGHTA, CDR2 FQGTGA.

The chain combines TRBV28 with TRBJ2-7; the match to TRBD2 covers 8 bases. Per the germline V gene, CDR1 is MDHEN and CDR2 is SYDVKM. The V and J ends lost 6 bases and 3 bases, in that order; junction bases with no gene match: 10. The CDR3 contains 15 residues. The CDR3 here is CASSSPREGRYEQYF. The CDR3 region has the DNA TGTGCCAGCAGCTCCCCCCGGGAGGGCCGCTACGAGCAGTACTTC.

The V and J genes are TRBV4-2 and TRBJ2-7, with D hard to call. V was clipped by 0 bases and J by 0 bases, with 3 bases between them. Germline V lookup: CDR1 LGHNA, CDR2 YNFKEQ. This CDR3 is built from 13 residues. This CDR3 reads CASSQEPSYEQYF. CDR3 nucleotides: TGTGCCAGCAGCCAAGAACCCTCCTACGAGCAGTACTTC.

Points on this clone: Just one base apart from a much larger clone, this may be a read error. The genes are TRBV30 and TRBJ1-1; 7 bases map to TRBD1. CDR1 and CDR2 (germline): GTSNPN, SVGIG (reference sequence). CDR3 size: 13 residues. CDR3 in amino acids: CAWTPGGGTEALF. In DNA, the CDR3 is TGTGCCTGGACCCCAGGGGGGGGCACTGAAGCTCTCTTT. The whole variable domain, filled in from reference TRBV30 and TRBJ1-1, reads SQTIHQWPATLVQPVGSPLSLECTVEGTSNPNLYWYRQAAGRGLQLLFYSVGIGQISSEVPQNLSASRPQDRQFILSSKKLLLSDSGFYLCAWTPGGGTEALFGQGTRLTVV.

This chain links TRBV28 with TRBJ1-2; TRBD1 matches at 7 bases. The germline gives CDR1 MDHEN, CDR2 SYDVKM. The CDR3 length is 13 residues. The V segment lost 7 bases and the J segment 4 bases; nucleotides outside the gene matches: 6. CDR3 in amino acids: CASTPGTVYGYTF. The CDR3 DNA sequence: TGTGCCAGCACCCCCGGGACAGTCTATGGCTACACCTTC.

This sequence joins TRBV6-6 and TRBJ1-3; D is ambiguous. The CDR3 consists of 15 residues. CDR1 MNHNY and CDR2 SVGAGI come from the germline V gene (reference sequence). V lost 0 bases and J lost 2, with 8 bases in between. CDR3 sequence (DNA): TGTGCCAGCAGTTACTCGAGGGTGGCTGGAAACACCATATATTTT. This translates into CASSYSRVAGNTIYF.